The subject of this entry is one TCR beta chain. Its cognate antigen is unknown. These data originate in a study of T cell responses to AZD1222 COVID-19 vaccine. The CDR3 loop spans 11 amino acids. CDR1 and CDR2 (germline): KGHDR, SFDVKD. The V gene lost 1 base and the J gene lost 8 bases, with 4 bases spanning the gap. General study points: No repertoire was sampled before or during the peak T cell response, only after it. Donor demographics were predominantly white British with a female majority; clonal diversity may be underestimated.

Only in-frame clones appear in the TCRdb table, and some are missing; sequencing was by immunoSEQ multiplex PCR. The sample holds some 200,000 clones, 80% to 90% seen once. This receptor was identified in an adult in good health. The rearrangement joins TRBV24-1 to TRBJ1-2; D ambiguous. The source material was peripheral blood, sampled on day 0 of AZD1222 vaccination. CDR3 region: CATSDFAGYTF. The DNA for the CDR3 is TGTGCCACCAGTGATTTTGCCGGCTACACCTTC.